These 26 T cell receptor beta chains were sequenced from one sample in a study of PD-1 blockade in classical Hodgkin lymphoma. Sample time point: cycle 4 day 1 (C4D1), after around six weeks of nivolumab. There was relapse after autologous stem cell transplantation in every patient, and there was variation in brentuximab vedotin exposure. Generated by immunoSEQ multiplex PCR, the TCRdb table keeps only in-frame clones and is missing some. The table records 50,000 or so clones, roughly 80% of them present only once. The sample in question was peripheral blood mononuclear cells (PBMCs), obtained before the fourth cycle of nivolumab. These receptor sequences come from a human donor with classical Hodgkin lymphoma.

This clone was counted between two and nine times. This rearrangement joins TRBV7-3 to TRBJ2-2, with 8 positions matching TRBD2. Germline assignment: CDR1 SGHTA and CDR2 FQGTGA. After removal of 2 bases from V and 4 bases from J, the junction contained 21 bases not matched to a gene. This CDR3 is 21 amino acids long. This CDR3 is CASSLYPPSGRAWEGTGELFF. In nucleotides, the CDR3 is TGTGCCAGCAGCTTATACCCCCCCAGCGGGAGAGCCTGGGAGGGCACCGGGGAGCTGTTTTTT.

This chain joins TRBV28 and TRBJ1-5, with D perhaps matching TRBD1 (5 bases). The CDR3 consists of 16 residues. CDR1 MDHEN and CDR2 SYDVKM come from the germline V gene. Deletions cut 3 bases from V and 6 bases from J, with 18 bases between. DNA for the CDR3: TGTGCCAGCAGTTTTGGAGACCGGGGACGCAGTCAGCCCCAGCATTTT. It yields the protein CASSFGDRGRSQPQHF.

The chain employs TRBV2 and TRBJ2-5, with D possibly TRBD1 on 6 matching bases. The CDR3 runs to 14 residues. CDR1 and CDR2 from the germline V gene are SNHLY and FYNNEI. V shed 3 bases and J shed 5 bases, with 13 bases lying between them. The CDR3 loop reads CASSEEWGRETQYF. The CDR3 DNA sequence: TGTGCCAGCAGTGAGGAGTGGGGGCGGGAGACCCAGTACTTC.

CDR3 nucleotide sequence: TGCGCCAGCAGTTCGGTCGGGACAGATACGCAGTATTTT. Translated: CASSSVGTDTQYF. The V call is TRBV10-1, the J call TRBJ2-3; D remains unclear. The germline V gene encodes CDR1 WNHNN and CDR2 SYGVQD (reference sequence). The V end lost 5 bases, the J end lost 3 bases, and 9 bases lay between the germline ends. The CDR3 spans 13 residues.

This chain joins TRBV10-3 and TRBJ2-3; D not certain. The V gene lost 3 bases and the J gene lost 0 bases, with 7 bases spanning the gap. CDR3 length equals 14 residues. Germline V gene data show CDR1 as ENHRY and CDR2 as SYGVKD. This CDR3 is CAISDPTSTDTQYF. CDR3 DNA sequence: TGTGCCATCAGTGATCCCACTAGCACAGATACGCAGTATTTT.

This clone was recorded a few times. The chain's CDR3 is CASSQGSPEGETQYF. The CDR3 coding sequence is TGCGCCAGCAGCCAAGGCTCACCCGAGGGAGAGACCCAGTACTTC. The chain uses TRBV4-1 and TRBJ2-5; TRBD2 is a possible D gene (5 bases). CDR3 length: 15 residues. In germline, CDR1 is MGHRA, CDR2 YSYEKL. Deletions cut 1 base from V and 4 bases from J, with 13 bases between.

The rearrangement uses TRBV9 and TRBJ2-1, with D possibly matching TRBD1 (6 bases). The CDR3 length is 15 residues. Trimming shortened V by 0 bases and J by 8 bases, and 15 bases separated the two germline ends. The germline V gene encodes CDR1 SGDLS and CDR2 YYNGEE. The DNA of the CDR3 is TGTGCCAGCAGCGTAGTGGGGACACACATCGATGAGCAGTTCTTC. This codes for CASSVVGTHIDEQFF.

The chain uses TRBV6-1 and TRBJ1-4; 7 nucleotides agree with TRBD1. V dropped 1 base and J dropped 5; count of bases not matched to a gene: 4. The CDR3 loop spans 15 amino acids. The germline V gene has CDR1 MNHNS and CDR2 SASEGT. CDR3 sequence (DNA): TGTGCCAGCAGTGAAGAGGTCAGGGGGAATGAAAAACTGTTTTTT. Translated, it gives CASSEEVRGNEKLFF.

The chain links TRBV20-1 to TRBJ2-1; D not resolved. The ends were cut back, 3 bases at V and 9 bases at J, with 9 bases in the middle. Germline V CDR1 and CDR2: DFQATT, SNEGSKA (reference sequence). The CDR3 is 11 residues long. The chain's CDR3 is CSASGRFEQFF. CDR3 nucleotides: TGCAGTGCTAGCGGGCGGTTTGAGCAGTTCTTC.

This clone has only one observation. V and J are TRBV7-2 and TRBJ2-7; 7 nucleotides line up with TRBD1. The CDR3 totals 15 residues. In germline, CDR1 is SGHTA, CDR2 FQGNSA. Trimming at V came to 4 bases and at J to 2 bases, leaving 8 bases not matched to a gene. The CDR3 nucleotides are TGTGCCAGCAGCTCCTGGGACAGTGGGGCCTACGAGCAGTACTTC. Amino acids: CASSSWDSGAYEQYF.

This chain connects TRBV7-2 to TRBJ1-2; tentatively, D is TRBD1 (6 bases). V was clipped by 2 bases and J by 5 bases, with 12 bases between them. Looked up from germline, CDR1 is SGHTA and CDR2 is FQGNSA. This CDR3 contains 14 residues. This chain's CDR3 is CASSLLGGLYGYTF. The CDR3 region has the DNA TGTGCCAGCAGCTTACTGGGGGGCTTGTATGGCTACACCTTC.

The rearrangement uses TRBV4-1 and TRBJ2-7; D is perhaps TRBD1 (6 bases). V dropped 4 bases and J dropped 6 bases, with 16 bases sitting between them. The germline gives CDR1 MGHRA, CDR2 YSYEKL. The CDR3 totals 14 residues. CDR3 region: CASSLGQSLREQYF. The CDR3 region has the DNA TGCGCCAGCAGCCTCGGACAGTCATTGCGCGAGCAGTACTTC.

The V and J genes are TRBV9 and TRBJ1-2; 9 bases are a match to TRBD1. The CDR3 runs to 15 residues. CDR1 and CDR2 from the germline V gene are SGDLS and YYNGEE. The V gene end was trimmed by 0 bases and the J gene end by 5 bases; junction bases not matched to a gene: 5. CDR3 amino acids: CASSVGGTGSYGYTF. CDR3 nucleotides: TGTGCCAGCAGCGTAGGGGGGACAGGGAGTTATGGCTACACCTTC. Full variable domain (remainder filled in from reference TRBV9 and TRBJ1-2): DSGVTQTPKHLITATGQRVTLRCSPRSGDLSVYWYQQSLDQGLQFLIQYYNGEERAKGNILERFSAQQFPDLHSELNLSSLELGDSALYFCASSVGGTGSYGYTFGSGTRLTVV.

The CDR3 reads CASSLWGLNQPQHF. The CDR3 nucleotides are TGTGCCAGCAGCTTATGGGGGTTAAATCAGCCCCAGCATTTT. V usage is TRBV5-4 and J usage is TRBJ1-5; the D gene is possibly TRBD1 (5 bases). The CDR3 contains 14 residues. V lost 2 bases and J 4 bases, leaving 10 bases between the germline ends. Per germline, CDR1 SGHNT and CDR2 YYREEE (reference sequence).

The chain couples TRBV11-3 to TRBJ2-1; perhaps TRBD2 as D (6 bases). The CDR3 is 14 residues long. V lost 5 bases and J 6 bases, leaving 14 bases between the germline ends. CDR1 is SGHNT, CDR2 YENEEA, per germline. The chain's CDR3 is CASSLRERINEQFF. CDR3 nucleotide sequence: TGTGCCAGCAGCCTTCGGGAGAGGATCAATGAGCAGTTCTTC.

The chain is built from TRBV6-5 and TRBJ2-1; 11 bases map to TRBD2. Per germline, CDR1 MNHEY and CDR2 SVGAGI. The CDR3 extends over 15 amino acids. J was trimmed by 2 bases and V by 6 bases; bases with no gene match: 3. CDR3 DNA sequence: TGTGCCAGCAGGCCGGGACTAGCGGCCTACAATGAGCAGTTCTTC. It specifies CASRPGLAAYNEQFF.

This clone was detected only once. V usage is TRBV19 and J usage is TRBJ2-7; TRBD2 might be the D (5 bases). This CDR3 comprises 13 residues. In germline, CDR1 is LNHDA, CDR2 SQIVND (reference sequence). The V gene lost 8 bases and the J gene lost 0 bases, with 11 bases spanning the gap. DNA for the CDR3: TGTGCCAGTCGGGGAGAAGGCTCCTACGAGCAGTACTTC. It translates to CASRGEGSYEQYF. The variable domain in full, with the rest retrieved from reference TRBV19 and TRBJ2-7, is DGGITQSPKYLFRKEGQNVTLSCEQNLNHDAMYWYRQDPGQGLRLIYYSQIVNDFQKGDIAEGYSVSREKKESFPLTVTSAQKNPTAFYLCASRGEGSYEQYFGPGTRLTVT.

The rearrangement joins TRBV27 to TRBJ2-5, with 14 bases lining up with TRBD2. The CDR3 sequence is 15 residues long. Per germline, CDR1 MNHEY and CDR2 SMNVEV (reference sequence). J lost 5 bases, V lost 4 bases, and 3 bases had no gene match. In nucleotides, the CDR3 is TGTGCCAGCAGTTGGGGACTAGCGGGAGTTGAGACCCAGTACTTC. This encodes CASSWGLAGVETQYF.

The chain is built from TRBV6-6 and TRBJ1-1; perhaps TRBD1 as D (5 bases). The length of the CDR3 is 11 residues. Between the trimmed V and J ends, which lost 6 bases and 4 bases, there was a span of 6 bases. Per the germline V gene, CDR1 is MNHNY and CDR2 is SVGAGI (reference sequence). CDR3 DNA: TGTGCCAGCAGCCAGGGCACTGAAGCTTTCTTT. Residues: CASSQGTEAFF.

The CDR3 DNA reads as TGTGCCAGCAGCCTCTTCAGCGGGAGCTCCTACAATGAGCAGTTCTTC. Translated, it gives CASSLFSGSSYNEQFF. The chain uses TRBV7-8 and TRBJ2-1; 8 bases line up with TRBD2. This CDR3 is built from 16 residues. Trimming at V came to 5 bases and at J to 0 bases, leaving 6 bases not matched to a gene. Germline V gives CDR1 SGHVS, CDR2 FQNEAQ.

The chain uses TRBV5-6 and TRBJ1-2; D unresolved. V dropped 1 base and J dropped 7 bases, with 23 bases sitting between them. The CDR3 length is 17 residues. The V gene's germline CDR1 is SGHDT and CDR2 YYEEEE. CDR3: CASSLYRNTEGLAGYTF. The CDR3 nucleotides read TGTGCCAGCAGCTTGTACCGGAACACTGAGGGCCTAGCTGGCTACACCTTC.

This clone was seen more than once but under ten times. The J gene is TRBJ1-2, the V gene TRBV5-4, with a weak D call TRBD1 (5 bases). Germline assignment: CDR1 SGHNT and CDR2 YYREEE (reference sequence). This CDR3 spans 13 amino acids. V gave up 3 bases and J gave up 4 bases, with 10 bases separating them. Here the CDR3 reads CASSWDGIYGYTF. The CDR3 DNA sequence: TGTGCCAGCAGCTGGGACGGCATCTATGGCTACACCTTC.

The chain combines TRBV27 with TRBJ2-1, with 12 nucleotides matching TRBD2. Germline V gene sequence: CDR1 MNHEY, CDR2 SMNVEV (reference sequence). Germline trimming cut 4 bases from V and 6 bases from J; bases unmatched to any gene: 10. The CDR3 covers 17 residues. In DNA form, the CDR3 reads TGTGCCAGCAGTTCTGGACTAGCGGGGTTCTTTCGCAATGAGCAGTTCTTC. This sequence encodes CASSSGLAGFFRNEQFF.

This clone has more than one count but fewer than ten. The rearrangement uses TRBV7-2 and TRBJ2-7; 7 bases match TRBD2. After removal of 1 base from V and 0 bases from J, the junction contained 3 bases not matched to a gene. The CDR3 runs to 15 residues. Germline V gives CDR1 SGHTA, CDR2 FQGNSA. The CDR3 DNA reads as TGTGCCAGCAGCTTAGATGGGGGGGGCTCCTACGAGCAGTACTTC. Amino acid sequence: CASSLDGGGSYEQYF. The full variable domain, rest sourced from reference TRBV7-2 and TRBJ2-7, is GAGVSQSPSNKVTEKGKDVELRCDPISGHTALYWYRQSLGQGLEFLIYFQGNSAPDKSGLPSDRFSAERTGGSVSTLTIQRTQQEDSAVYLCASSLDGGGSYEQYFGPGTRLTVT.

The chain carries TRBV11-2 and TRBJ2-7; D uncertain. The CDR3 runs to 15 residues. Germline-derived CDR1 and CDR2 are SGHAT and FQNNGV. Trimming pared 0 bases from V and 3 bases from J, leaving 12 bases between. The CDR3 loop is CASSLEAPAVYEQYF. CDR3 coding DNA: TGTGCCAGCAGCTTAGAAGCCCCCGCGGTCTACGAGCAGTACTTC.

The rearrangement joins TRBV6-6 to TRBJ1-2; the D gene is possibly TRBD1 (5 bases). The germline V gene has CDR1 MNHNY and CDR2 SVGAGI (reference sequence). Trimming took off 6 bases at V and 4 bases at J, with 12 bases between the two ends. The CDR3 length is 13 residues. CDR3 residues: CASSRQLSYGYTF. CDR3 sequence (DNA): TGTGCCAGCAGCCGACAGTTGTCCTATGGCTACACCTTC.